Many counts were recorded for the clone carrying this TCR beta chain. What it binds is unknown. TCRdb processed the reads anew with MiXCR; each CDR3 protein has one entry. The repertoire consists of about 260,000 distinct CDR3 sequences, with approximately 13% occurring once and the leading ten covering around 9.5%. V shed 9 bases and J shed 9 bases, with 15 bases lying between them. The CDR3 runs to 12 residues. Looked up from germline, CDR1 is SGHVS and CDR2 is FQNEAQ. These data come from a study of T cell repertoires in cytomegalovirus infection. Across the study: Public TCR beta signatures indicated both CMV infection and matching HLA type.

Study observations and caveats: Adding up the frequency of public TCR beta families identified people who carried CMV plus the relevant HLA. CMV-specific HLA-C-restricted TCR beta clonotypes dominated the ex vivo response.

The rearrangement links TRBV7-8 to TRBJ1-3, with no clear D. The sequence was collected from a human donor in good health (CMV status not recorded). Some clones in this sample may be carry-over from other donors' samples. Sequenced input: PBMCs. CDR3 bases: TGTGCCAGTGGGGAGGTTGTGAGCACCATATATTTT. Residues: CASGEVVSTIYF.